Following are 32 T cell receptor beta chains from one sample sequenced in a study of shared clonotypes between healthy human individuals. The table came from immunoSEQ multiplex PCR; TCRdb's copy has only in-frame clones and leaves some out. The sample lists fewer than 1.6 million clones, about 98.5% occurring once. Sequencing was done on a sample of naive CD4+ T cells sorted from blood. Indicated subset: CD45RA+ positively selected. Source of these receptors: a man aged 30 to 39 in good health.

The V gene is TRBV7-9, the J gene TRBJ1-1, with D uncertain. This CDR3 is 13 amino acids long. In germline, CDR1 is SEHNR, CDR2 FQNEAQ (reference sequence). The V and J ends lost 5 bases and 5 bases respectively, with 12 bases between them. Written as DNA, the CDR3 is TGTGCCAGCAGCCCAAAGGGTGGTACTGAAGCTTTCTTT. Its protein is CASSPKGGTEAFF.

CDR3 bases: TGCGCCAGCAGCTTGGTGGGACAGGGGATGGGTGCCGGGGAGCTGTTTTTT. Its protein is CASSLVGQGMGAGELFF. The chain combines TRBV5-1 with TRBJ2-2; the match to TRBD1 covers 10 bases. Trimming cost V 0 bases and J 6 bases; bases outside gene matches: 8. Germline assignment: CDR1 SGHRS and CDR2 YFSETQ. The CDR3 length is 17 residues.

This chain connects TRBV5-1 to TRBJ2-7; TRBD2 matches at 13 bases. CDR3 length: 23 residues. Trimming cost V 0 bases and J 1 base; bases outside gene matches: 22. Germline V gene data show CDR1 as SGHRS and CDR2 as YFSETQ. Written as DNA, the CDR3 is TGCGCCAGCAGCTTGGGACTAGCGGGAGGCCCCTCCTCCGGTCCTACCTATTCCTACGAGCAGTACTTC. It yields the protein CASSLGLAGGPSSGPTYSYEQYF.

This chain links TRBV7-8 with TRBJ2-5; 8 nucleotides agree with TRBD1. The germline V gene encodes CDR1 SGHVS and CDR2 FQNEAQ. J gave up 1 base and V 5 bases, and 6 bases lay outside the gene matches. The CDR3 consists of 15 residues. The CDR3 nucleotides read TGTGCCAGCAGCCCTGACAGGGGCCTCCAAGAGACCCAGTACTTC. Amino acids: CASSPDRGLQETQYF.

This clone showed up just once. The chain employs TRBV29-1 and TRBJ1-1, with D hard to call. Germline assignment: CDR1 SQVTM and CDR2 ANQGSEA. V dropped 7 bases and J dropped 0 bases, with 9 bases sitting between them. CDR3 length: 12 residues. The DNA for the CDR3 is TGCAGCGGGATGGGTCTGAACACTGAAGCTTTCTTT. It specifies CSGMGLNTEAFF.

This clone was seen a single time. The J gene is TRBJ2-1, the V gene TRBV9; 9 positions match TRBD2. Germline V gives CDR1 SGDLS, CDR2 YYNGEE. Losses at the gene ends were 0 bases for V and 5 bases for J; bases not matched to a gene: 9. This CDR3 spans 17 amino acids. CDR3 sequence (DNA): TGTGCCAGCAGCGTAGATGGAGGGACTAGCCGTAACAATGAGCAGTTCTTC. This codes for CASSVDGGTSRNNEQFF.

The J gene is TRBJ1-4, the V gene TRBV29-1; D may be TRBD1 (6 bases). V was shortened by 4 bases and J by 7 bases, with 16 bases between the two germline ends. CDR1 SQVTM and CDR2 ANQGSEA come from the germline V gene. This CDR3 is built from 14 residues. CDR3 DNA: TGCAGCGTTGCCCTCGGCCTACAGGGTGAAAAACTGTTTTTT. Translation: CSVALGLQGEKLFF.

The chain combines TRBV2 with TRBJ2-5; maybe TRBD1 (6 bases). Germline CDR1 SNHLY, CDR2 FYNNEI. V was shortened by 4 bases and J by 2 bases, with 14 bases between the two germline ends. The CDR3 loop spans 15 amino acids. The CDR3 region has the DNA TGTGCCAGCAGTGTGAATTGGCAGGGGCAAGAGACCCAGTACTTC. Its translation: CASSVNWQGQETQYF.

The chain links TRBV7-3 to TRBJ2-2; 10 bases are a match to TRBD2. Trimming removed 2 bases from V and 2 bases from J; junction bases left unmatched: 8. From germline, CDR1 is SGHTA and CDR2 FQGTGA. CDR3 length: 18 amino acids. This chain's CDR3 is CASSLASGRLRNTGELFF. Written as DNA, the CDR3 is TGTGCCAGCAGCTTAGCTAGCGGGAGACTTCGTAACACCGGGGAGCTGTTTTTT.

The chain carries TRBV18 and TRBJ1-1; D is unresolved. V lost 4 bases and J 1 base, leaving 16 bases between the germline ends. CDR3 length: 16 amino acids. CDR1 and CDR2 from the germline V gene are KGHSH and LQKENI. The CDR3 DNA follows: TGTGCCAGCTCACGTCAGCCCGGACGTCGGAACACTGAAGCTTTCTTT. Amino acid sequence: CASSRQPGRRNTEAFF.

V and J are TRBV19 and TRBJ2-6, with a tentative D call TRBD1 (6 bases). Germline loops: CDR1 LNHDA, CDR2 SQIVND (reference sequence). The V gene lost 6 bases and the J gene lost 13 bases, with 13 bases spanning the gap. This CDR3 has 12 amino acids. The CDR3 here is CASSHRELVLTF. As DNA, the CDR3 is TGTGCCAGTAGCCACAGGGAATTGGTCCTGACTTTC. The full variable domain, its missing parts supplied by reference TRBV19 and TRBJ2-6, is DGGITQSPKYLFRKEGQNVTLSCEQNLNHDAMYWYRQDPGQGLRLIYYSQIVNDFQKGDIAEGYSVSREKKESFPLTVTSAQKNPTAFYLCASSHRELVLTFGAGSRLTVL.

V gene TRBV9 combines with J gene TRBJ1-2; D unresolved. This CDR3 contains 17 residues. Germline-derived CDR1 and CDR2 are SGDLS and YYNGEE. Trimming took 0 bases from V and 2 from J, leaving 17 bases between them. The CDR3 protein is CASSVEAGSARNYGYTF. The CDR3 nucleotides are TGTGCCAGCAGCGTAGAAGCGGGGAGTGCGAGGAACTATGGCTACACCTTC. Full variable domain (remainder filled in from reference TRBV9 and TRBJ1-2): DSGVTQTPKHLITATGQRVTLRCSPRSGDLSVYWYQQSLDQGLQFLIQYYNGEERAKGNILERFSAQQFPDLHSELNLSSLELGDSALYFCASSVEAGSARNYGYTFGSGTRLTVV.

V usage is TRBV15 and J usage is TRBJ1-5; D unresolved. The CDR3 has 11 amino acids. Germline loops: CDR1 LNHNV, CDR2 YYDKDF (reference sequence). CDR3 loop: CWFERDQPQHF. The DNA of the CDR3 is TGTTGGTTCGAGCGGGATCAGCCCCAGCATTTT.

The V call is TRBV30, the J call TRBJ2-1; D gene uncertain. The germline gives CDR1 GTSNPN, CDR2 SVGIG (reference sequence). The CDR3 is made up of 15 amino acids. Trimming cost V 2 bases and J 1 base, with 12 bases left between them. The CDR3 DNA is TGTGCCTGGAGTTATACTTCTGTTTCCTACAATGAGCAGTTCTTC. This sequence encodes CAWSYTSVSYNEQFF.

V usage is TRBV15 and J usage is TRBJ2-3, with TRBD2 matching over 15 bases. The CDR3 spans 17 residues. Looked up from germline, CDR1 is LNHNV and CDR2 is YYDKDF (reference sequence). The junction had 7 bases not matched to a gene; V was cut back by 2 bases and J by 7 bases. The CDR3 sequence is CATSRSGLAGGRNTQYF. CDR3 nucleotides: TGTGCCACCAGCAGATCCGGACTAGCGGGAGGGCGAAATACGCAGTATTTT.

J is TRBJ2-1 and V is TRBV6-1, with D possibly being TRBD2 (6 bases). CDR1 and CDR2 (germline): MNHNS, SASEGT. The CDR3 consists of 13 residues. The germline V and J ends were trimmed by 5 bases and 6 bases, with 11 bases remaining between them. CDR3 protein: CASSPLTSNEQFF. CDR3 DNA sequence: TGTGCCAGCAGTCCCTTGACTAGCAATGAGCAGTTCTTC.

The chain couples TRBV4-1 to TRBJ2-7; D is undetermined. V lost 2 bases to trimming and J lost 6 bases, with 8 bases between them. The CDR3 runs 12 residues. Germline V CDR1 and CDR2: MGHRA, YSYEKL. The CDR3 bases are TGCGCCAGCAGCCAAATTAGTGGCGAGCAGTACTTC. Residues: CASSQISGEQYF.

This clone is a singleton in its sample. DNA of the CDR3: TGTGCCAGCAGTTCACAGGAGAACAACTATGGCTACACCTTC. Translated, it gives CASSSQENNYGYTF. The V and J genes are TRBV6-5 and TRBJ1-2; tentatively, D is TRBD1 (5 bases). Trimming pared 4 bases from V and 2 bases from J, leaving 11 bases between. Looked up from germline, CDR1 is MNHEY and CDR2 is SVGAGI. The length of the CDR3 is 14 residues.

The V gene is TRBV7-8, the J gene TRBJ1-5, with TRBD1 identical over 7 bases. This CDR3 is 17 amino acids long. The V and J ends lost 6 bases and 1 base, in that order; junction bases with no gene match: 12. Germline V CDR1 and CDR2: SGHVS, FQNEAQ. The CDR3 sequence: CASRNDREGLSNQPQHF. CDR3 in DNA: TGTGCCAGCAGGAATGACAGGGAAGGCCTAAGCAATCAGCCCCAGCATTTT.

The chain has TRBV6-1 and TRBJ1-5, with D unclear. Germline lookup yields CDR1 MNHNS and CDR2 SASEGT. CDR3 length: 12 amino acids. V lost 8 bases and J 6 bases, leaving 11 bases between the germline ends. CDR3 region: CASGRGGQPQHF. In DNA form, the CDR3 reads TGTGCCAGCGGTCGGGGTGGTCAGCCCCAGCATTTT.

CDR3 amino acids: CASSQGLGGDIQYF. The CDR3 DNA reads TGTGCCAGCAGCCAGGGGCTGGGGGGGGACATTCAGTACTTC. This chain uses TRBV7-9 with TRBJ2-4; D is perhaps TRBD2 (7 bases). Germline values: CDR1 SEHNR, CDR2 FQNEAQ (reference sequence). The CDR3 contains 14 residues. Trimming shortened V by 5 bases and J by 8 bases, and 16 bases separated the two germline ends.

As regards this clone: In the same sample, other DNA sequences code for this CDR3. This chain joins TRBV9 and TRBJ1-3, with unresolved D. Trimming stripped 0 bases from V and 4 bases from J, with 8 bases between. This CDR3 is 14 amino acids long. Germline CDR1 reads SGDLS; CDR2 reads YYNGEE. CDR3 amino acids: CASSVAGPGNTIYF. For the CDR3, the DNA is TGTGCCAGCAGCGTAGCAGGTCCCGGAAACACCATATATTTT.

CDR3 in amino acids: CASSSTSNYGYTF. The CDR3 nucleotides read TGTGCCAGCAGCTCCACCTCTAACTATGGCTACACCTTC. The rearrangement uses TRBV7-3 and TRBJ1-2; D gene unclear. Germline V gives CDR1 SGHTA, CDR2 FQGTGA. The CDR3 runs to 13 residues. V was trimmed by 4 bases and J by 0 bases, leaving 6 bases between them. The full variable domain, rest sourced from reference TRBV7-3 and TRBJ1-2, is GAGVSQTPSNKVTEKGKYVELRCDPISGHTALYWYRQSLGQGPEFLIYFQGTGAADDSGLPNDRFFAVRPEGSVSTLKIQRTERGDSAVYLCASSSTSNYGYTFGSGTRLTVV.

This sequence joins TRBV5-4 and TRBJ2-4; 8 bases are shared with TRBD2. Germline-derived CDR1 and CDR2 are SGHNT and YYREEE (reference sequence). The CDR3 covers 16 residues. Trimming took 1 base from V and 7 from J; bases not matched to a gene: 10. The CDR3 coding sequence is TGTGCCAGCAGCTTGCCGGGGGCGGGGGGAAGGAACATTCAGTACTTC. Amino acids: CASSLPGAGGRNIQYF.

CDR3 region: CASSLLDRGGQETQYF. The CDR3 nucleotides read TGTGCCAGCAGCTTGCTCGACAGGGGGGGACAAGAGACCCAGTACTTC. The genes are TRBV5-6 and TRBJ2-5, with 9 bases aligning to TRBD1. The CDR3 loop spans 16 amino acids. The germline gives CDR1 SGHDT, CDR2 YYEEEE. Trimming cost V 1 base and J 2 bases; bases outside gene matches: 6.

The chain uses TRBV29-1 and TRBJ1-3, with D perhaps matching TRBD1 (5 bases). This CDR3 is 14 amino acids long. Germline CDR1 and CDR2: SQVTM and ANQGSEA. V was trimmed by 4 bases and J by 0 bases, leaving 10 bases between them. CDR3 in amino acids: CSVGGGGSGNTIYF. CDR3 coding DNA: TGCAGCGTTGGCGGGGGAGGCTCTGGAAACACCATATATTTT. Full variable domain (outside the CDR3, taken from reference TRBV29-1 and TRBJ1-3): SAVISQKPSRDICQRGTSLTIQCQVDSQVTMMFWYRQQPGQSLTLIATANQGSEATYESGFVIDKFPISRPNLTFSTLTVSNMSPEDSSIYLCSVGGGGSGNTIYFGEGSWLTVV.

The gene calls are TRBV27 and TRBJ2-5; 7 bases fit TRBD1. The CDR3 loop spans 13 amino acids. Germline V gives CDR1 MNHEY, CDR2 SMNVEV (reference sequence). The V gene end was trimmed by 0 bases and the J gene end by 5 bases; junction bases not matched to a gene: 0. The CDR3 nucleotides are TGTGCCAGCAGTTTATCCAGGGGGGAGACCCAGTACTTC. Its protein product is CASSLSRGETQYF.

This sequence joins TRBV15 and TRBJ1-1, with unresolved D. CDR1 and CDR2 (germline): LNHNV, YYDKDF (reference sequence). The CDR3 has 15 amino acids. Trimming removed 1 base at V and 4 bases at J, with 13 bases between. The CDR3 is CATSRALSGSTEAFF. The CDR3 nucleotides read TGTGCCACCAGCAGAGCTCTTTCCGGGTCCACTGAAGCTTTCTTT.

This chain uses TRBV18 with TRBJ2-5, with 7 bases fitting TRBD1. The CDR3 contains 15 residues. Germline trimming cut 1 base from V and 5 bases from J; bases unmatched to any gene: 7. The germline V gene has CDR1 KGHSH and CDR2 LQKENI. The CDR3 nucleotides are TGTGCCAGCTCACCACAGGGGACAGCCGAGGAGACCCAGTACTTC. Protein product: CASSPQGTAEETQYF.

The chain uses TRBV7-2 and TRBJ2-1; 10 bases agree with TRBD2. This CDR3 has 16 residues. Trimming cost V 1 base and J 4 bases; bases outside gene matches: 4. Germline loops: CDR1 SGHTA, CDR2 FQGNSA. CDR3 nucleotide sequence: TGTGCCAGCAGCTTAGTTGGGACTAGCGAATACAATGAGCAGTTCTTC. It codes for CASSLVGTSEYNEQFF.

The chain employs TRBV5-1 and TRBJ1-2, with 10 bases that match TRBD1. Germline V gives CDR1 SGHRS, CDR2 YFSETQ. The CDR3 sequence is 16 residues long. After removal of 0 bases from V and 4 bases from J, the junction contained 6 bases not matched to a gene. The CDR3, as DNA: TGCGCCAGCAGCTTGGGACAGGGGGCTGATCGCTATGGCTACACCTTC. Its translation is CASSLGQGADRYGYTF.

In regard to this clone: This specimen includes other DNA sequences encoding the same CDR3. V and J are TRBV5-1 and TRBJ1-1; D unclear. The ends were cut back, 0 bases at V and 2 bases at J, with 5 bases in the middle. The CDR3 spans 13 residues. Germline V lookup: CDR1 SGHRS, CDR2 YFSETQ. The CDR3 DNA sequence: TGCGCCAGCAGCTTGGAATCCAACACTGAAGCTTTCTTT. Translating it yields CASSLESNTEAFF. Full variable domain (outside the CDR3, taken from reference TRBV5-1 and TRBJ1-1): KAGVTQTPRYLIKTRGQQVTLSCSPISGHRSVSWYQQTPGQGLQFLFEYFSETQRNKGNFPGRFSGRQFSNSRSEMNVSTLELGDSALYLCASSLESNTEAFFGQGTRLTVV.